This T cell receptor beta chain was identified during a study of cytomegalovirus exposure and HLA in healthy donors (dated by TCRdb to the late 2010s). Regarding the study in general: An earlier analysis of roughly 610 of the donors reported 250 to 350 Gb of sequence data and 100 million to 120 million unique TCR beta sequences obtained from around 170 million T cells. Approximately 310 gigabases of sequencing data and some 85 million unique TCR sequences were included in an early release covering 550 to 800 HLA-typed donors. Of the 398 genotyped donors, roughly 80% fell in the genetic ancestry cluster associated with self-reported Caucasian donors. The study aimed to test whether signatures of past pathogen exposure could be identified by cataloging public T cell receptors. The T cell repertoires of roughly 660 subjects were profiled by immunosequencing and related to cytomegalovirus serostatus. Besides the first cohort of 550 to 750 subjects, a separate validation cohort made up of 95 to 150 different subjects was used. To predict cytomegalovirus infection status, the study combined high-throughput TCR immunosequencing, statistical association of individual TCRs with disease status, and machine learning. To study patterns of TCR occurrence, a later analysis re-analyzed previously published TCR beta repertoires from 666 donors and added high-resolution HLA genotyping. The later analysis used no new phenotypic data to find candidate immune exposures, relying instead on TCR beta sequences and their occurrence across donors. An earlier analysis of around 640 of the donors used high-throughput TCR beta sequencing to judge whether each TCR beta V gene segment behaved as functional or pseudogenic. Donor age, sex, ethnicity and CMV serostatus were compiled together with the repertoire data. In a later genetic analysis, genome-wide SNP genotypes for about 60% of the 666 donors were used, and that subset was treated as a discovery cohort. Every discovery cohort repertoire had been produced on one sequencing platform. HLA typing covered class I and class II loci at four-digit resolution. The number of donors typed differed by locus, with roughly 629-640 for A, B, C, DRB1 and DQB1, 522 for DQA1, approximately 580 for DPA1, and around 430 for DPB1. Because of strong linkage in the cohort, a handful of DR-DQ haplotypes were treated as single units for association and clustering. Across 300 to 400 genotyped donors of the cohort, an average of about 200,000 unique TCR beta nucleotide sequences per donor were sequenced, and approximately 19% of those sequences were non-productive. The research as a whole found: An association between a missense DCLRE1C variant and V-gene and J-gene trimming of TCR beta chains was found in a later genetic analysis and replicated in an independent cohort. Some 15 rarely observed V segments, including chromosome 9 orphons, were excluded from the earlier analysis of a few hundred of the donors because counts were too low. A later analysis found that most CMV-associated TCR beta chains appeared HLA-restricted, with HLA associations seemingly driven largely by CMV exposure. Some IMGT-functional V segments, including TRBV6-2 and TRBV6-3, could not be told apart with the 87-base-pair reads, so those segments were excluded. The presence/absence analyses assumed that sequencing depth was roughly uniform across donors, and that assumption may not be true. A further reported finding was that TCR beta sequences accurately predicted the HLA-A and HLA-B alleles for most subjects in the first cohort. At a false discovery rate of 0.05, a later analysis linked some 17,000 TCR beta sequences to specific HLA alleles. Linkage disequilibrium might explain the correlated functional status among segregating V segments, but an unknown experimental factor could not be ruled out. The sequencing pipeline was judged likely to have produced a cluster of highly shared sequence variants as a technical artifact. Compared with equally common non-associated chains, HLA-associated TCR beta chains in a later analysis were more clonally expanded and had lower generation probabilities. A later genetic analysis reported fewer N-insertions in productive TCRs among donors in an Asian-associated ancestry cluster than the roughly 700-donor mean. A later analysis found that TCR association rates varied across HLA loci, with DRB1 alleles showing the most associated TCRs and HLA-C alleles the fewest. The authors suggested that the approach could potentially be extended to other disease states and immunological phenotypes. Most TCR sequences were observed very rarely across donors, whereas some public TCRs were present in many individuals. Only TCR beta chains were sequenced in this cohort, and the absence of alpha or paired-chain data limited detectable features. According to a later analysis, parvovirus B19, influenza, CMV and Epstein-Barr virus appeared linked to several top co-occurrence clusters. The classifier was reported to diagnose cytomegalovirus status with high specificity and sensitivity in both the original cohort and the validation cohort. Immune exposure information for the cohort was limited to CMV serostatus. Broadly in line with IMGT annotations, most TCR beta V segments showed up in productive rearrangements about 87% or about 30% of the time in an earlier analysis of 450 to 750 of the donors. Because some donors lacked HLA typing at each locus, the association tests relied only on the typed subset. A total of about 180 TCR beta chains were listed by the study as associated with cytomegalovirus. Strong co-occurrence of HLA alleles, especially DR and DQ, made assigning TCR associations to individual alleles difficult. A few of the identified cytomegalovirus-associated TCR beta chains were confirmed in vitro to be specific for cytomegalovirus antigens.

Notes on this clone: What antigen it recognizes has not been identified. No much larger clone is present one base from it, and per-base qualities are unavailable.

The protocol used for the library was the immunoSEQ multiplex PCR assay. A mixture of 60 forward primers for TCR Vbeta segments and 13 reverse primers for TCR Jbeta segments was used in the multiplex PCR. The CDR3 region of rearranged TCR beta genes was amplified from genomic DNA by a multiplex PCR assay. The Illumina HiSeq System was used to sequence the amplified TCR beta libraries as 87-base-pair reads. Under the source paper's analysis protocol: A later analysis tallied approximately 87 million unique TCR beta chains across the approximately 670 repertoires, and some 10 million of those chains were shared by two or more donors. A nearest-neighbor algorithm error-corrected the raw reads and collapsed the reads into unique sequences, merging closely related sequences to remove PCR and sequencing errors. CDR3 sequences were aligned to IMGT reference sequences to assign V, D and J gene segments. For a sequence to be retained, a match of at least six nucleotides was required to both a V gene segment and a J gene segment. Rearrangements were classified as productive when the CDR3 lacked stop codons and remained in frame with V and J, and all other rearrangements were classified as non-productive. Following IMGT convention, CDR3 was defined as the stretch from the second conserved V-encoded cysteine to the conserved J-encoded phenylalanine. The earlier analysis of 500 to 600 of the donors excluded sequences that lacked an unambiguous match to a single V gene segment. In an earlier analysis of approximately 550 of the donors, V segments were called functional above 56.7% productive rearrangements and were called segregating when the between-donor standard deviation exceeded 5%. A statistical classification framework was developed to diagnose cytomegalovirus status using the catalog of TCR beta chain sequences. In a later analysis, TCR nucleotide sequences were compared against IMGT/GENE-DB human TR gene sequences so that V and J genes could be assigned. Using the TCRdist pipeline, a later analysis assigned CDR3 sequences along with most-parsimonious VDJ recombination scenarios. In a later analysis, each TCR beta chain was defined by its CDR3 amino acid sequence together with its V-gene family, and reads lacking a unique V-gene family were excluded. In a later analysis, approximately 590 highly shared, low-generation-probability nucleotide sequences were removed to address suspected cross-contamination and a sequencing artifact. For each public chain, a later analysis derived a clonal expansion index from normalized ranks of inferred template counts within each repertoire. In a later analysis, generation probabilities were computed with a VDJ recombination model fitted to out-of-frame rearrangements, and the resulting probabilities were checked against IGoR. In a later analysis, TCR-TCR, TCR-HLA and TCR-CMV co-occurrence was scored with hypergeometric tests, and a repertoire-size bias correction was applied to TCR pairs. A later analysis estimated false discovery rates by permuting HLA or CMV assignments 20 times. In a later analysis, co-occurring TCRs were grouped with DBSCAN, and TCRdist sequence similarity was added when clustering was performed within HLA-allele-positive subsets. Co-occurrence clustering excluded repertoires with fewer than 30,000 or more than 120,000 public chains, plus five with anomalous nucleotide sharing. Not all clones reach the TCRdb copy of this immuneACCESS table, which keeps in-frame sequences only. Checked studies attribute under half of the gap to unresolved V genes and leave the rest unexplained. V, J and clone size are taken as reported in that table, and D and trimming were inferred from the DNA itself. This sample is represented by 85,000 to 95,000 clones; approximately 69% of them were singletons. 20% to 25% of the sample rests with the top ten.

The cohort was made up of approximately 700 healthy bone marrow donors. Cohort members were all nominally healthy when sampled, although unrecorded immune exposures were likely present. The donor was CMV seropositive and was included in the group of almost 300 seropositive cohort members. Each donor provided a peripheral blood sample, and peripheral blood mononuclear cells were used for TCR beta sequencing. Genomic DNA was extracted from the blood cell samples with the Qiagen DNeasy Blood Extraction Kit. At the junction V is shortened by 0 bases and J by 4 bases, with 11 bases in between. CDR1 and CDR2 are drawn from the germline V gene: SGDLS, YYNGEE. There are 15 amino acids in the CDR3, from cysteine to phenylalanine inclusive. This entry keeps only the CDR3 DNA: 45 bases, framed from base 1.

The chain joins TRBV9 to TRBJ1-5, with the D gene too uncertain to name. The receptor was derived from a man aged 25-45 years in good health and CMV-seropositive. The sample was PBMCs. CDR3 protein: CASSVDLQPNQPQHF. The nucleotide sequence reads as follows: TGTGCCAGCAGCGTAGATCTACAGCCTAATCAGCCCCAGCATTTT. Outside the CDR3, residues come from the reference TRBV9 and TRBJ1-5 proteins, so the full variable domain is: DSGVTQTPKHLITATGQRVTLRCSPRSGDLSVYWYQQSLDQGLQFLIQYYNGEERAKGNILERFSAQQFPDLHSELNLSSLELGDSALYFCASSVDLQPNQPQHFGDGTRLSIL.